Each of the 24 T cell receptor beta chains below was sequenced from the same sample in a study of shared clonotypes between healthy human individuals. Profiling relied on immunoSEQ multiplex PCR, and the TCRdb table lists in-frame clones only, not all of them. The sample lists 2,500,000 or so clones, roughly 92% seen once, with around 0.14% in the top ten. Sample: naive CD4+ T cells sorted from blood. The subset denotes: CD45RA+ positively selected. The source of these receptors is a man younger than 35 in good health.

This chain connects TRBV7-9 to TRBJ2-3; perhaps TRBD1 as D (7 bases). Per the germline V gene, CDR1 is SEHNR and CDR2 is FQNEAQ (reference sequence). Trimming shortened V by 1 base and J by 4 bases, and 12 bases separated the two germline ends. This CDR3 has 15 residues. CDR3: CASSLVQGGADTQYF. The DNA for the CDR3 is TGTGCCAGCAGCTTAGTCCAGGGGGGTGCAGATACGCAGTATTTT.

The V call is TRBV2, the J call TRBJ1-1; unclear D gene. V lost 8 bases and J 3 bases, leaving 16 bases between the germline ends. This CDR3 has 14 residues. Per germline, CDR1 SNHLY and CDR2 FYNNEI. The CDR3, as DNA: TGTGCCAGCCAGGTTGGTAATTGGGACACTGAAGCTTTCTTT. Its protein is CASQVGNWDTEAFF.

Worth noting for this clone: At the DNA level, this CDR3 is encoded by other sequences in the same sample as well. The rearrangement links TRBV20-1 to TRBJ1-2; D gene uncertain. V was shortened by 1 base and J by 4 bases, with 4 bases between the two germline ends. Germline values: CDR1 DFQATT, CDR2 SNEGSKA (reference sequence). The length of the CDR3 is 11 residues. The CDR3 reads CSARVGYGYTF. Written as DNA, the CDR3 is TGCAGTGCTAGAGTAGGCTATGGCTACACCTTC.

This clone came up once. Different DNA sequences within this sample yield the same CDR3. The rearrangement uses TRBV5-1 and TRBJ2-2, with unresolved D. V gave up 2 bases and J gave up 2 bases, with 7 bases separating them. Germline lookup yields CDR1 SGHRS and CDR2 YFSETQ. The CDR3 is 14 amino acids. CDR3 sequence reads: CASSLGGNTGELFF. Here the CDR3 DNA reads TGCGCCAGCAGCTTAGGCGGTAACACCGGGGAGCTGTTTTTT.

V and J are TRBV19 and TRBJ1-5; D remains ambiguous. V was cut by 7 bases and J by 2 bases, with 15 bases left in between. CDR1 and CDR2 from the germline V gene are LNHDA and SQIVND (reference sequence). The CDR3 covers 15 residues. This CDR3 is CASKSIGQGNQPQHF. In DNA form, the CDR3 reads TGTGCCAGTAAATCGATCGGCCAGGGCAATCAGCCCCAGCATTTT.

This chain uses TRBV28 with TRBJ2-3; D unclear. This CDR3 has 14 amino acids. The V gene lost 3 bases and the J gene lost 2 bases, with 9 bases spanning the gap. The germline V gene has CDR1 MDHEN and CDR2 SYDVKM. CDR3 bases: TGTGCCAGCAGTTTTGAACACTACACAGATACGCAGTATTTT. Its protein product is CASSFEHYTDTQYF.

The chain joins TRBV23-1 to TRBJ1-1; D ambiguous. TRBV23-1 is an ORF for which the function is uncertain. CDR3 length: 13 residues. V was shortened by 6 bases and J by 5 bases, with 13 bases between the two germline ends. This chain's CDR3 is CASRNQLGTEAFF. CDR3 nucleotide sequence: TGCGCCAGCAGGAACCAACTGGGGACTGAAGCTTTCTTT.

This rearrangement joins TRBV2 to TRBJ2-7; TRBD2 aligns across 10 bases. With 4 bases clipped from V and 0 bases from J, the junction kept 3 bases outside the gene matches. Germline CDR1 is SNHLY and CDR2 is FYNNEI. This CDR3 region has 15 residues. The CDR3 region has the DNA TGTGCCAGCAGTGTGGCTAGCGGGGGCTCCTACGAGCAGTACTTC. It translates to CASSVASGGSYEQYF. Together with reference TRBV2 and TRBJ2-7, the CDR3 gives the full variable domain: EPEVTQTPSHQVTQMGQEVILRCVPISNHLYFYWYRQILGQKVEFLVSFYNNEISEKSEIFDDQFSVERPDGSNFTLKIRSTKLEDSAMYFCASSVASGGSYEQYFGPGTRLTVT.

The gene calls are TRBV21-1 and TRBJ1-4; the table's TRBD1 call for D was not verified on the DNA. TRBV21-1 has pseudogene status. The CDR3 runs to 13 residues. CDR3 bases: TGTGCCAGCAGCACCACGCCAGGGGAGAAACTGTTTTTT. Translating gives CASSTTPGEKLFF.

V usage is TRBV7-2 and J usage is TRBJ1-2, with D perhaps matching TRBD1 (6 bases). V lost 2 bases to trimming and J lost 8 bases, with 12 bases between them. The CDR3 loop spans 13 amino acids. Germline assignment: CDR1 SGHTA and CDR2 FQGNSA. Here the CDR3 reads CASSLSGGTGYTF. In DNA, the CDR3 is TGTGCCAGCAGCTTAAGTGGGGGCACGGGCTACACCTTC.

CDR3 sequence: CASSNRGYEQYF. The CDR3 bases are TGTGCCAGCAGTAACCGGGGCTACGAGCAGTACTTC. The V call is TRBV2, the J call TRBJ2-7, with D tentatively TRBD2 (5 bases). Trimming cost V 5 bases and J 3 bases, with 8 bases left between them. CDR1 SNHLY and CDR2 FYNNEI come from the germline V gene. The CDR3 totals 12 residues.

CDR3 DNA: TGTGCCAGCAGTGAAGCGGAGGTACAGCCCCAGCATTTT. Residues: CASSEAEVQPQHF. The chain employs TRBV2 and TRBJ1-5; D unresolved. This CDR3 region has 13 residues. V was cut by 0 bases and J by 7 bases, with 7 bases left in between. Germline CDR1 reads SNHLY; CDR2 reads FYNNEI.

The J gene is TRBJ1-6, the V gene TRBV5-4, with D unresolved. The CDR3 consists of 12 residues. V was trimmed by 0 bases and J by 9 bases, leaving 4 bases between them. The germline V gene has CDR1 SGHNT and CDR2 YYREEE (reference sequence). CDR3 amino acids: CASSLEGSPLHF. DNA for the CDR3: TGTGCCAGCAGCTTGGAGGGTTCACCCCTCCACTTT.

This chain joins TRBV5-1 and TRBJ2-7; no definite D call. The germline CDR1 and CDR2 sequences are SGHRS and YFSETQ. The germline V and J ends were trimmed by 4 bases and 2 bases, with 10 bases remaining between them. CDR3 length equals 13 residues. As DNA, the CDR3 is TGCGCCAGCAGCCCGCCGGGCCCCTACGAGCAGTACTTC. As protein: CASSPPGPYEQYF. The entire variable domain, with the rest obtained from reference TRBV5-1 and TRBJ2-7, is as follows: KAGVTQTPRYLIKTRGQQVTLSCSPISGHRSVSWYQQTPGQGLQFLFEYFSETQRNKGNFPGRFSGRQFSNSRSEMNVSTLELGDSALYLCASSPPGPYEQYFGPGTRLTVT.

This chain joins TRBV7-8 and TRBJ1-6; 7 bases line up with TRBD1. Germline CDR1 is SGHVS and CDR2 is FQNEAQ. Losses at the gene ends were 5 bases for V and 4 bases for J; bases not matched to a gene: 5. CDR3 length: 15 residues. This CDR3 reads CASSKVQGYNSPLHF. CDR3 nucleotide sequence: TGTGCCAGCAGCAAGGTACAGGGGTATAATTCACCCCTCCACTTT.

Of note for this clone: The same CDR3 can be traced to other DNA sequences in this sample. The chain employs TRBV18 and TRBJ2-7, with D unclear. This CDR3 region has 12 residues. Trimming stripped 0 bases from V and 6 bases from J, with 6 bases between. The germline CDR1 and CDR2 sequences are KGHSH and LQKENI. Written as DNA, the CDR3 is TGTGCCAGCTCACCACCGAACGGCGAGCAGTACTTC. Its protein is CASSPPNGEQYF.

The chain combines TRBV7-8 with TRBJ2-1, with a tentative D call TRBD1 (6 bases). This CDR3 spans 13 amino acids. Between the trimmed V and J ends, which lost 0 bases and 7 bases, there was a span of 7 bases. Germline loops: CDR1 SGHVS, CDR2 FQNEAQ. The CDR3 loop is CASSLAQGNEQFF. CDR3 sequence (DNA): TGTGCCAGCAGCTTAGCGCAGGGGAATGAGCAGTTCTTC.

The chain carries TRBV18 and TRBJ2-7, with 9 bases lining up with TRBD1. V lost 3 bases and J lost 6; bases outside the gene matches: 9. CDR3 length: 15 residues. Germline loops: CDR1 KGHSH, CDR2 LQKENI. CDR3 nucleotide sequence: TGTGCCAGCTCACCCCCCGGGACAGGGATATCCGAGCAGTACTTC. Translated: CASSPPGTGISEQYF.

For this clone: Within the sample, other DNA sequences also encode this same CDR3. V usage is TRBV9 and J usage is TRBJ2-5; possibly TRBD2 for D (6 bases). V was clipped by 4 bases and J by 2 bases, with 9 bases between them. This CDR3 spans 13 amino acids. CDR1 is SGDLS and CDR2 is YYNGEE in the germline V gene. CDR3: CASSPGLQETQYF. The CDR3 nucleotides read TGTGCCAGCAGCCCGGGACTTCAAGAGACCCAGTACTTC.

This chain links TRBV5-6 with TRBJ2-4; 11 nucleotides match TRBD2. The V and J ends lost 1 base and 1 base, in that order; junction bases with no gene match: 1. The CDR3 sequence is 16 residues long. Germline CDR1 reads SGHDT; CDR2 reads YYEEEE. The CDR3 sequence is CASSLRLAGAKNIQYF. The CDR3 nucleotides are TGTGCCAGCAGCTTGCGACTAGCGGGGGCCAAAAACATTCAGTACTTC.

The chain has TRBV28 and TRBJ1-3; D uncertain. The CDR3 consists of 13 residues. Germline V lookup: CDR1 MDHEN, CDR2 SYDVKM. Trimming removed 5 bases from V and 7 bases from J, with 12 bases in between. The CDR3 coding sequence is TGTGCCAGCAGTGTGGGAATGAGGAACACCATATATTTT. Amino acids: CASSVGMRNTIYF. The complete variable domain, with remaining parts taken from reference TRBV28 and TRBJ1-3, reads DVKVTQSSRYLVKRTGEKVFLECVQDMDHENMFWYRQDPGLGLRLIYFSYDVKMKEKGDIPEGYSVSREKKERFSLILESASTNQTSMYLCASSVGMRNTIYFGEGSWLTVV.

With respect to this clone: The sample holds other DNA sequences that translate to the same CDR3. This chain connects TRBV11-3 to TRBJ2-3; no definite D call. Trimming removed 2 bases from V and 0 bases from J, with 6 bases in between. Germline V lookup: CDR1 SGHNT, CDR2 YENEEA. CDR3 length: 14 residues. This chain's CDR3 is CASSLSGSTDTQYF. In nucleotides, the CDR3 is TGTGCCAGCAGCTTATCCGGTAGCACAGATACGCAGTATTTT.

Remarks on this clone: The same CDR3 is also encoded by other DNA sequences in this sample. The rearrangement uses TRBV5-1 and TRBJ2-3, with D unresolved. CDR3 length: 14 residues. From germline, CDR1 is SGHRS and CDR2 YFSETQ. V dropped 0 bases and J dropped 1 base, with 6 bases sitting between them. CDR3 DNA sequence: TGCGCCAGCAGCTTGGTTCCGGGCACAGATACGCAGTATTTT. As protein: CASSLVPGTDTQYF.

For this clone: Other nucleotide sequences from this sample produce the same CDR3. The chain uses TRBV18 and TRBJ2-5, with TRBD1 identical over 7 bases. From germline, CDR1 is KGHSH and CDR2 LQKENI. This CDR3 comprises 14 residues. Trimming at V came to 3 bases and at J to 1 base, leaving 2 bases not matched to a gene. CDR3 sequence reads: CASSPRTGQETQYF. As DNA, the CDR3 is TGTGCCAGCTCACCTCGGACAGGCCAAGAGACCCAGTACTTC.